Sequencing of this T cell receptor (beta chain) was carried out in a study of shared clonotypes between healthy human individuals. Study results and limitations: Naive subsets typically showed greater estimated richness than memory subsets.

Regarding this clone: Antigen: not known.

Naive CD8 cells lacked CD45RO, underwent positive selection for CCR7 and left out terminally differentiated effector memory CD45RA+ cells. This was a deep-level run. Clones were read by immunoSEQ multiplex PCR, and TCRdb kept only the in-frame ones, dropping some. The sample carries nearly 2 million clones, about 95% recorded once. The sequence came from a man younger than 35 in good health. Sequencing used naive CD8+ T cells sorted from blood.

The CDR3 sequence: CASSEGAARRDTEAFF. DNA of the CDR3: TGTGCCAGCAGTGAAGGTGCAGCCCGGCGGGACACTGAAGCTTTCTTT. The rearrangement links TRBV6-1 to TRBJ1-1; D is uncertain. CDR3 length: 16 residues. Per the germline V gene, CDR1 is MNHNS and CDR2 is SASEGT. V was shortened by 1 base and J by 3 bases, with 15 bases between the two germline ends.